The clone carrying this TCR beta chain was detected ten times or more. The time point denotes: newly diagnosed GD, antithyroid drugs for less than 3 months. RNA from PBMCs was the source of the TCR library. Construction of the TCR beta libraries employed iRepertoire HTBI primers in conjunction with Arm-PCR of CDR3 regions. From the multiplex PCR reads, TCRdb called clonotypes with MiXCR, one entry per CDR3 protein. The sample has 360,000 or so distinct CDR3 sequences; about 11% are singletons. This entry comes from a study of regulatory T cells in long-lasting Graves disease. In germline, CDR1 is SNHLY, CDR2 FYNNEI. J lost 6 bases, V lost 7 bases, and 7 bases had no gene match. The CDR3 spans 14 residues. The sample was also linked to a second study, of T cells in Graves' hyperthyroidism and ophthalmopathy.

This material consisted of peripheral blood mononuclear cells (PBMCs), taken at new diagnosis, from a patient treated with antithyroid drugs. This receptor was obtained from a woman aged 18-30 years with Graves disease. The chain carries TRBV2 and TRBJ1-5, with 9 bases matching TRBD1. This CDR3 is CASNRQGEFQPQHF. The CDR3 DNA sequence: TGTGCCAGCAACCGACAGGGGGAGTTTCAGCCCCAGCATTTT.